This entry lists 30 T cell receptor beta chains sequenced from one sample in a study of blood T cell repertoires in COVID-19. This table comes from immunoSEQ multiplex PCR, and its TCRdb copy is limited to in-frame clones, with some not included. The sample shows over 350,000 clones, 88% of them seen only once. Sample: PBMCs or T cells enriched from blood (not recorded which). The receptors derive from a young woman who had recovered from COVID-19.

The V gene is TRBV2, the J gene TRBJ1-5; maybe TRBD1 (5 bases). The CDR3 totals 12 residues. Germline lookup yields CDR1 SNHLY and CDR2 FYNNEI. The CDR3: CGGGDDNQPQHF. CDR3 DNA sequence: TGTGGAGGAGGGGACGACAATCAGCCCCAGCATTTT.

This sequence joins TRBV7-6 and TRBJ2-2; TRBD1 agrees at 7 bases. The V and J ends lost 1 base and 1 base, in that order; junction bases with no gene match: 6. Per the germline V gene, CDR1 is SGHVS and CDR2 is FNYEAQ. This CDR3 is 17 amino acids long. The CDR3 here is CASSLEAGGQNTGELFF. CDR3 coding DNA: TGTGCCAGCAGCTTAGAAGCAGGGGGACAGAACACCGGGGAGCTGTTTTTT.

The chain is built from TRBV4-2 and TRBJ1-2; perhaps TRBD1 as D (5 bases). Trimming took off 0 bases at V and 6 bases at J, with 11 bases between the two ends. The CDR3 extends over 14 amino acids. CDR1 LGHNA and CDR2 YNFKEQ come from the germline V gene. CDR3 protein: CASSQDREVNGYTF. In DNA form, the CDR3 reads TGTGCCAGCAGCCAAGACAGGGAGGTCAATGGCTACACCTTC.

V is TRBV29-1 and J is TRBJ1-1; 9 positions match TRBD1. The CDR3 loop spans 13 amino acids. With V trimmed by 7 bases and J by 4 bases, 7 bases remained unmatched. Germline assignment: CDR1 SQVTM and CDR2 ANQGSEA. The CDR3 is CSATGGMSTEAFF. CDR3 nucleotides: TGCAGCGCTACAGGGGGCATGAGCACTGAAGCTTTCTTT.

The rearrangement uses TRBV29-1 and TRBJ1-4; perhaps TRBD1 as D (5 bases). The V and J ends lost 3 bases and 5 bases respectively, with 7 bases between them. The CDR3 consists of 12 residues. Germline V lookup: CDR1 SQVTM, CDR2 ANQGSEA. CDR3 sequence (DNA): TGCAGCGTTGATGCAGGGAATGAAAAACTGTTTTTT. This encodes CSVDAGNEKLFF.

The chain recombines TRBV23-1 with TRBJ2-7, with TRBD1 matching 9 bases. TRBV23-1 is given ORF status, its function remaining uncertain. The CDR3 extends over 17 amino acids. Trimming cost V 4 bases and J 0 bases; bases outside gene matches: 10. The CDR3 sequence is CASSPLTGGAPSYEQYF. CDR3 bases: TGCGCCAGCAGTCCCTTAACAGGGGGCGCCCCCTCCTACGAGCAGTACTTC.

The gene calls are TRBV5-6 and TRBJ2-5; TRBD2 matches at 12 bases. The CDR3 has 16 amino acids. Germline V lookup: CDR1 SGHDT, CDR2 YYEEEE. Trimming took 1 base from V and 5 from J; bases not matched to a gene: 6. In nucleotides, the CDR3 is TGTGCCAGCAGCTTGTCTAGCGGGGGGGCCGGTGAGACCCAGTACTTC. It codes for CASSLSSGGAGETQYF.

The chain has TRBV30 and TRBJ1-1; tentatively, D is TRBD1 (5 bases). Germline CDR1 reads GTSNPN; CDR2 reads SVGIG (reference sequence). V was cut by 3 bases and J by 0 bases, with 20 bases left in between. This CDR3 is built from 17 residues. The CDR3 DNA reads as TGTGCCTGGAGAGCCCGTGGCAGGGTGAAGGTGAACACTGAAGCTTTCTTT. Protein: CAWRARGRVKVNTEAFF.

The chain carries TRBV28 and TRBJ1-2; 8 bases are a match to TRBD1. Germline CDR1 is MDHEN and CDR2 is SYDVKM. The junction had 5 bases not matched to a gene; V was cut back by 9 bases and J by 8 bases. This CDR3 spans 11 amino acids. The CDR3, as DNA: TGTGCCAGTACGACAGGGGCAGGCTACACCTTC. This gives the protein CASTTGAGYTF.

The rearrangement uses TRBV5-1 and TRBJ1-1; 11 bases line up with TRBD1. The CDR3 runs to 16 residues. The germline gives CDR1 SGHRS, CDR2 YFSETQ. V was clipped by 3 bases and J by 1 base; unmatched bases: 5. The CDR3 DNA is TGCGCCAGCAGCTGGGGACAGGGGGTATCGAACACTGAAGCTTTCTTT. This encodes CASSWGQGVSNTEAFF.

The chain uses TRBV6-1 and TRBJ1-2; D not resolved. This CDR3 has 12 amino acids. The germline V and J ends were trimmed by 2 bases and 8 bases, with 9 bases remaining between them. In germline, CDR1 is MNHNS, CDR2 SASEGT. The CDR3 DNA reads TGTGCCAGCAGTGAAAAGCAGGCGGGCTACACCTTC. Its translation is CASSEKQAGYTF.

The chain couples TRBV7-9 to TRBJ2-6, with 10 bases identical to TRBD1. Per germline, CDR1 SEHNR and CDR2 FQNEAQ (reference sequence). V shed 3 bases, J shed 2 bases, and the junction held 10 bases outside the gene matches. This CDR3 spans 19 amino acids. The CDR3 DNA is TGTGCCAGCAGCTTTTCCGGGACAGGGGAAAAAGCTGGGGCCAACGTCCTGACTTTC. Protein: CASSFSGTGEKAGANVLTF.

The rearrangement joins TRBV19 to TRBJ2-3; TRBD2 aligns across 8 bases. CDR1 LNHDA and CDR2 SQIVND come from the germline V gene (reference sequence). Unmatched junction bases numbered 6, after V lost 6 bases and J lost 4 bases. This CDR3 has 14 residues. The CDR3 nucleotides read TGTGCCAGTAGAGCGCGGGGGGCAGCAGATACGCAGTATTTT. The encoded protein is CASRARGAADTQYF.

This rearrangement joins TRBV19 to TRBJ2-5; possible D gene TRBD2, 6 bases. The CDR3 has 14 residues. The germline gives CDR1 LNHDA, CDR2 SQIVND (reference sequence). V lost 3 bases and J 5 bases, leaving 13 bases between the germline ends. DNA of the CDR3: TGTGCCAGTAGTATGGGAGGTGGTAGCGAGACCCAGTACTTC. Its translation: CASSMGGGSETQYF.

V gene TRBV7-9 combines with J gene TRBJ1-4, with TRBD1 matching 10 bases. V lost 5 bases, J lost 7 bases, and 10 bases stayed unmatched. Germline CDR1 and CDR2: SEHNR and FQNEAQ (reference sequence). The CDR3 length is 16 residues. The CDR3 nucleotides read TGTGCCAGCAGCACACCCGGGACAGGGGACCCTGAAAAACTGTTTTTT. This encodes CASSTPGTGDPEKLFF.

The V gene is TRBV30, the J gene TRBJ2-1, with 8 bases lining up with TRBD1. The germline V gene has CDR1 GTSNPN and CDR2 SVGIG (reference sequence). The CDR3 sequence is 12 residues long. Trimming removed 2 bases from V and 9 bases from J; junction bases left unmatched: 3. The CDR3 here is CAWSPTGAEQFF. For the CDR3, the DNA is TGTGCCTGGAGTCCGACAGGGGCTGAGCAGTTCTTC. The full variable domain, completed using reference TRBV30 and TRBJ2-1, is SQTIHQWPATLVQPVGSPLSLECTVEGTSNPNLYWYRQAAGRGLQLLFYSVGIGQISSEVPQNLSASRPQDRQFILSSKKLLLSDSGFYLCAWSPTGAEQFFGPGTRLTVL.

This chain joins TRBV4-1 and TRBJ1-2, with D uncertain. With 0 bases removed from V and 8 bases from J, the gap between germline ends came to 10 bases. The CDR3 covers 13 residues. Germline V lookup: CDR1 MGHRA, CDR2 YSYEKL. DNA for the CDR3: TGCGCCAGCAGCCAAGAAGGTCTAGGAGGCTACACCTTC. Its protein product is CASSQEGLGGYTF.

The chain links TRBV19 to TRBJ1-2; 8 bases match TRBD1. CDR1 LNHDA and CDR2 SQIVND come from the germline V gene (reference sequence). The junction had 7 bases not matched to a gene; V was cut back by 3 bases and J by 4 bases. The CDR3 totals 15 residues. The CDR3 DNA is TGTGCCAGTAGTATTTATCGGACAGGGACCTATGGCTACACCTTC. Its translation: CASSIYRTGTYGYTF.

This clone appeared once. The chain joins TRBV5-1 to TRBJ2-3, with D perhaps matching TRBD2 (5 bases). Deletions cut 5 bases from V and 0 bases from J, with 10 bases between. The germline CDR1 and CDR2 sequences are SGHRS and YFSETQ. The CDR3 consists of 14 residues. Here the CDR3 DNA reads TGCGCCAGCAGGGAGGTAGTGAGCACAGATACGCAGTATTTT. The encoded protein is CASREVVSTDTQYF.

This clone was found once. The V gene is TRBV6-2 or TRBV6-3, the J gene TRBJ1-2; D is uncertain. Trimming removed 5 bases from V and 7 bases from J, with 17 bases in between. CDR1 MNHEY and CDR2 SVGEGT come from the germline V gene. This CDR3 is 14 amino acids long. Here the CDR3 DNA reads TGTGCCAGCAGTGCCCACCGGGGTGGAGGTGGCTACACCTTC. Translating it yields CASSAHRGGGGYTF.

The V gene is TRBV3-1 (or the pseudogene TRBV3-2), the J gene TRBJ1-4; 9 bases agree with TRBD1. V trimming: 4 bases; J trimming: 8 bases; junction bases outside the gene matches: 8. The germline V gene encodes CDR1 LGHDT and CDR2 YNNKEL (reference sequence). This CDR3 has 15 amino acids. The CDR3 sequence: CASSRSGQGFEKLFF. CDR3 DNA sequence: TGTGCCAGCAGCCGATCGGGACAGGGCTTCGAAAAACTGTTTTTT.

This clone turned up a few times. The chain couples TRBV19 to TRBJ1-5; 8 positions match TRBD1. Trimming at V came to 6 bases and at J to 3 bases, leaving 10 bases not matched to a gene. There are 16 residues in the CDR3. Per the germline V gene, CDR1 is LNHDA and CDR2 is SQIVND (reference sequence). CDR3 nucleotides: TGTGCCAGTAGCGATACAGGGGGGACATACAATCAGCCCCAGCATTTT. Translating it yields CASSDTGGTYNQPQHF.

The CDR3 sequence: CAIAGGSGANVLTF. Written as DNA, the CDR3 is TGTGCCATCGCCGGGGGGTCAGGGGCCAACGTCCTGACTTTC. The chain couples TRBV6-6 to TRBJ2-6; 7 bases fit TRBD2. V shed 10 bases, J shed 4 bases, and the junction held 7 bases outside the gene matches. The CDR3 spans 14 residues. Germline CDR1 and CDR2: MNHNY and SVGAGI (reference sequence).

This sequence joins TRBV5-4 and TRBJ1-2; tentative D call: TRBD1 (5 bases). V was pared by 1 base and J by 2 bases, with 12 bases between. Germline-derived CDR1 and CDR2 are SGHNT and YYREEE (reference sequence). The CDR3 runs to 15 residues. The CDR3 sequence is CASSLQQAVNYGYTF. CDR3 bases: TGTGCCAGCAGCTTGCAACAGGCGGTAAACTATGGCTACACCTTC.

Here the CDR3 DNA reads TGTGCCAGCAGCCTCGGACTGGGCGGGAGGGAGACCCAGTACTTC. Protein product: CASSLGLGGRETQYF. This sequence joins TRBV7-3 and TRBJ2-5, with TRBD2 matching 8 bases. CDR3 length: 15 residues. In germline, CDR1 is SGHTA, CDR2 FQGTGA. With 5 bases clipped from V and 5 bases from J, the junction kept 10 bases outside the gene matches. The full variable domain, in which reference TRBV7-3 and TRBJ2-5 provide the parts outside the CDR3, is GAGVSQTPSNKVTEKGKYVELRCDPISGHTALYWYRQSLGQGPEFLIYFQGTGAADDSGLPNDRFFAVRPEGSVSTLKIQRTERGDSAVYLCASSLGLGGRETQYFGPGTRLLVL.

V is TRBV3-1 (or the pseudogene TRBV3-2) and J is TRBJ2-7; no clear D. V lost 1 base, J lost 1 base, and 11 bases lay in between. This CDR3 contains 15 residues. Germline V gene data show CDR1 as LGHDT and CDR2 as YNNKEL (reference sequence). As DNA, the CDR3 is TGTGCCAGCAGCCAAGCCAGCGCCCTGTCCTACGAGCAGTACTTC. Its translation: CASSQASALSYEQYF.

The genes are TRBV19 and TRBJ1-5; 10 nucleotides align to TRBD1. Germline values: CDR1 LNHDA, CDR2 SQIVND (reference sequence). The CDR3 spans 17 residues. V was clipped by 4 bases and J by 5 bases; unmatched bases: 11. In nucleotides, the CDR3 is TGTGCCAGTAGTAGAACCGGTGGACAGGGGGACTATCAGCCCCAGCATTTT. Translating gives CASSRTGGQGDYQPQHF. Filled out from reference TRBV19 and TRBJ1-5, the complete variable domain reads DGGITQSPKYLFRKEGQNVTLSCEQNLNHDAMYWYRQDPGQGLRLIYYSQIVNDFQKGDIAEGYSVSREKKESFPLTVTSAQKNPTAFYLCASSRTGGQGDYQPQHFGDGTRLSIL.

The rearrangement uses TRBV28 and TRBJ2-7, with TRBD2 as a possible D gene (6 bases). The CDR3 is made up of 16 amino acids. The V end lost 4 bases, the J end lost 1 base, and 17 bases lay between the germline ends. Germline V CDR1 and CDR2: MDHEN, SYDVKM. CDR3 DNA sequence: TGTGCCAGCAGTTGGGGGGATTTTGGGGGTTCCTACGAGCAGTACTTC. This encodes CASSWGDFGGSYEQYF.

The rearrangement links TRBV7-8 to TRBJ1-6; no clear D gene. This CDR3 has 16 residues. Germline loops: CDR1 SGHVS, CDR2 FQNEAQ. The V end was cut by 2 bases, the J end by 0 bases, with 8 bases between. The CDR3 loop is CASSLWESSYNSPLHF. CDR3 sequence (DNA): TGTGCCAGCAGCTTATGGGAGAGCTCCTATAATTCACCCCTCCACTTT. Combining the CDR3 with reference TRBV7-8 and TRBJ1-6 gives the whole variable domain GAGVSQSPRYKVAKRGQDVALRCDPISGHVSLFWYQQALGQGPEFLTYFQNEAQLDKSGLPSDRFFAERPEGSVSTLKIQRTQQEDSAVYLCASSLWESSYNSPLHFGNGTRLTVT.

CDR3 DNA: TGTGCCAGCAGTCCCGAGGCCCGGTATAGCAATCAGCCCCAGCATTTT. It specifies CASSPEARYSNQPQHF. V usage is TRBV6-6 and J usage is TRBJ1-5; unclear D gene. The length of the CDR3 is 16 residues. Germline CDR1 and CDR2: MNHNY and SVGAGI (reference sequence). The V end lost 5 bases, the J end lost 0 bases, and 14 bases lay between the germline ends.